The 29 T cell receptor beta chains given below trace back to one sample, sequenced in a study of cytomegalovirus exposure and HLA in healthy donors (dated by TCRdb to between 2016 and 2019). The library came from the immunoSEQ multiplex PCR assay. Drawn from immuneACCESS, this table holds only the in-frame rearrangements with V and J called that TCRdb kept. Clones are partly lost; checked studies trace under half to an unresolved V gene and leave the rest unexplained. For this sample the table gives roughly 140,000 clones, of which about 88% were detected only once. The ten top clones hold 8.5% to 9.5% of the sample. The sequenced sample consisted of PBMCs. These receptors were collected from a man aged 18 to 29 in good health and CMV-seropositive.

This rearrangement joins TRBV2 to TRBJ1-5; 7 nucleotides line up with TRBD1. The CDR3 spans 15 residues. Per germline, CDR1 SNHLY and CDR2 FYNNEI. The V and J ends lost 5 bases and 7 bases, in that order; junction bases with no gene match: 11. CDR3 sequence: CASSPRTGLNQPQHF. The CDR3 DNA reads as TGTGCCAGCAGTCCCAGGACAGGATTGAACCAGCCCCAGCATTTT.

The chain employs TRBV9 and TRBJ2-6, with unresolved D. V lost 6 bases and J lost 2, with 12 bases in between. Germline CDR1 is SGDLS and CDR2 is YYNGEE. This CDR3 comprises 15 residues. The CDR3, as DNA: TGTGCCAGCAACCTAAGAGGCGCTGGGGCCAACGTCCTGACTTTC. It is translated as CASNLRGAGANVLTF. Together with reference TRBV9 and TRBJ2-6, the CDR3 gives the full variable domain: DSGVTQTPKHLITATGQRVTLRCSPRSGDLSVYWYQQSLDQGLQFLIQYYNGEERAKGNILERFSAQQFPDLHSELNLSSLELGDSALYFCASNLRGAGANVLTFGAGSRLTVL.

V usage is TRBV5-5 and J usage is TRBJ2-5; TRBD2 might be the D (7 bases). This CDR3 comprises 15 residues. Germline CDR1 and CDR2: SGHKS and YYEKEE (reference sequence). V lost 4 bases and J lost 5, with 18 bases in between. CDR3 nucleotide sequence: TGTGCCAGCAGCCACGGGGGGCCCGGGCGGGAGACCCAGTACTTC. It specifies CASSHGGPGRETQYF.

The CDR3 region has the DNA TGTGCCAGCAGCCCTGGACTAGCCCTCGACGAGCAGTACTTC. It is translated as CASSPGLALDEQYF. The J gene is TRBJ2-7, the V gene TRBV7-2, with 8 bases that match TRBD2. Germline V gene lookup returns CDR1 SGHTA and CDR2 FQGNSA. V lost 5 bases, J lost 5 bases, and 8 bases stayed unmatched. The CDR3 sequence is 14 residues long.

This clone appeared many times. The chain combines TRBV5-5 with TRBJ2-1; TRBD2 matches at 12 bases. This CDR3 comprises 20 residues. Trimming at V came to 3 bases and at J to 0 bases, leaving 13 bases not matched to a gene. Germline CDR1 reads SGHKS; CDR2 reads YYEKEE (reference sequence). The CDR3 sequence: CASSSRVLAGGQSSYNEQFF. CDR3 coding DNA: TGTGCCAGCAGCTCCAGAGTCCTAGCGGGAGGGCAAAGCTCCTACAATGAGCAGTTCTTC.

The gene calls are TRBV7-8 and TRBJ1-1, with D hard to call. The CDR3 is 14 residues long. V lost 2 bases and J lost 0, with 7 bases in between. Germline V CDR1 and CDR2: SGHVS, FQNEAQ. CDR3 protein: CASSLSSLNTEAFF. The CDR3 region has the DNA TGTGCCAGCAGCTTAAGTAGTCTGAACACTGAAGCTTTCTTT.

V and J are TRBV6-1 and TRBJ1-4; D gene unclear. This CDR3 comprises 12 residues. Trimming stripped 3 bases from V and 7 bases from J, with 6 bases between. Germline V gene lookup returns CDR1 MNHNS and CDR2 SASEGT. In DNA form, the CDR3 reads TGTGCCAGCAGTGATCGGGGTGAAAAACTGTTTTTT. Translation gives CASSDRGEKLFF.

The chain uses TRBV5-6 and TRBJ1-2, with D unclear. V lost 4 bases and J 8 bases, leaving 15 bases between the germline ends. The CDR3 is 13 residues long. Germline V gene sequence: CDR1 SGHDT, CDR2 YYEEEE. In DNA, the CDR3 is TGTGCCAGCAGCGACGACAACCGCATGGGCTACACCTTC. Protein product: CASSDDNRMGYTF.

Here the CDR3 DNA reads TGCAGCGTAAAACAGGGGGGAAGCAGGGAGCCCCAGCATTTT. Residues: CSVKQGGSREPQHF. This chain uses TRBV29-1 with TRBJ1-5; TRBD1 matches at 8 bases. The CDR3 runs 14 residues. After removal of 6 bases from V and 8 bases from J, the junction contained 12 bases not matched to a gene. Germline V CDR1 and CDR2: SQVTM, ANQGSEA.

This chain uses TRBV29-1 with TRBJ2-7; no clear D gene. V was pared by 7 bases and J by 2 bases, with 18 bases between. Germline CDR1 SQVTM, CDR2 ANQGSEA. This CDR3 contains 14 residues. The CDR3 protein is CSASSGVQTYEQYF. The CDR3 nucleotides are TGCAGCGCCTCCTCAGGTGTGCAAACCTACGAGCAGTACTTC.

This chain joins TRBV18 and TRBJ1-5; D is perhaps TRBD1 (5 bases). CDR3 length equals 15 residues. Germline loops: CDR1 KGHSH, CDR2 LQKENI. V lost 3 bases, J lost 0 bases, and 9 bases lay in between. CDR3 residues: CASSPGGYSNQPQHF. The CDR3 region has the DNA TGTGCCAGCTCACCTGGGGGGTATAGCAATCAGCCCCAGCATTTT.

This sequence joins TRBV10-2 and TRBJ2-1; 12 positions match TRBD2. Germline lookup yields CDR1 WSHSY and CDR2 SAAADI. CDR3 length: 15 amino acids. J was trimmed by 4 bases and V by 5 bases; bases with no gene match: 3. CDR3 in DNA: TGCGCCAGCAGTCTAGCGGGGGGGCCTTACAATGAGCAGTTCTTC. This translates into CASSLAGGPYNEQFF.

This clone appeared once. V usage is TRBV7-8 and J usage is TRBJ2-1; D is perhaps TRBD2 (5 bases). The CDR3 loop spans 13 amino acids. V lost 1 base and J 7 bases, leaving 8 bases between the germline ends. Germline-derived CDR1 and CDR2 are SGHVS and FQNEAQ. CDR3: CASSLDRENEQFF. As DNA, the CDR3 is TGTGCCAGCAGCTTAGATAGGGAGAATGAGCAGTTCTTC. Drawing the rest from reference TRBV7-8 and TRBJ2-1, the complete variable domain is GAGVSQSPRYKVAKRGQDVALRCDPISGHVSLFWYQQALGQGPEFLTYFQNEAQLDKSGLPSDRFFAERPEGSVSTLKIQRTQQEDSAVYLCASSLDRENEQFFGPGTRLTVL.

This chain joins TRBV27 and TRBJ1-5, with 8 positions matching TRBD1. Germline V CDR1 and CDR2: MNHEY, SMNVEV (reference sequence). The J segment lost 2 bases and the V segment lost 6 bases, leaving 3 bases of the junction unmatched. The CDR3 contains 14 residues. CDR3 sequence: CASRSTGGNQPQHF. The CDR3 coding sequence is TGTGCCAGCAGGTCGACAGGGGGCAATCAGCCCCAGCATTTT.

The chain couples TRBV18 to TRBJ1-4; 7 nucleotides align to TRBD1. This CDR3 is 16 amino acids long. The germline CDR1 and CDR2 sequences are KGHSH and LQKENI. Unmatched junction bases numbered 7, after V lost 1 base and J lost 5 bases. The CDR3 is CASSPLSSGQNEKLFF. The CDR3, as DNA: TGTGCCAGCTCACCACTGTCATCGGGACAGAATGAAAAACTGTTTTTT.

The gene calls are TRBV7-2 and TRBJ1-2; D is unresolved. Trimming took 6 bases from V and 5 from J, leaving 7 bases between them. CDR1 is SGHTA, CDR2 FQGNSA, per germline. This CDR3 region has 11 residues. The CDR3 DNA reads TGTGCCAGCAGTCTACGTTATGGCTACACCTTC. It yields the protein CASSLRYGYTF.

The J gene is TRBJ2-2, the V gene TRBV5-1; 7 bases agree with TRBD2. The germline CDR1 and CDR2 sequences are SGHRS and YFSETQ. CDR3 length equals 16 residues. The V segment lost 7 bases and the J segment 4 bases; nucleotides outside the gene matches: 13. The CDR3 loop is CASADQRGWGTGELFF. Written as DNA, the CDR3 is TGCGCCAGCGCCGACCAGCGGGGCTGGGGCACCGGGGAGCTGTTTTTT. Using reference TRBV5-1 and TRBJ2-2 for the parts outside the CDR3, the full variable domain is KAGVTQTPRYLIKTRGQQVTLSCSPISGHRSVSWYQQTPGQGLQFLFEYFSETQRNKGNFPGRFSGRQFSNSRSEMNVSTLELGDSALYLCASADQRGWGTGELFFGEGSRLTVL.

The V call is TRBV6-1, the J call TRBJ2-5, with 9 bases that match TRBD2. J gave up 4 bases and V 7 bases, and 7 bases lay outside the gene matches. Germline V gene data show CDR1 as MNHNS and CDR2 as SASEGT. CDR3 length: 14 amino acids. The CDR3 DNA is TGTGCCAGCACGGGCGGGGGGGGACGAGAGACCCAGTACTTC. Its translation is CASTGGGGRETQYF.

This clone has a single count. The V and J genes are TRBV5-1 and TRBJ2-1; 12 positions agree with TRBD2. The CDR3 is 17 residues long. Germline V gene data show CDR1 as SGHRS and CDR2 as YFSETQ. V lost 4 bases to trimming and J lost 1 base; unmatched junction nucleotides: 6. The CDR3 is CASSRGTSGFSYNEQFF. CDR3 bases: TGCGCCAGCAGCCGGGGGACTAGCGGGTTTTCCTACAATGAGCAGTTCTTC.

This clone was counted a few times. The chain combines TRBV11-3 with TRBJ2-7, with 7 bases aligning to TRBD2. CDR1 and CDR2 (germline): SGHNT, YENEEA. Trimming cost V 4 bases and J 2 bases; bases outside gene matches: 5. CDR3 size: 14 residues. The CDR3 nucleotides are TGTGCCAGCAGCTACATGGGGGGGGCCTACGAGCAGTACTTC. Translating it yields CASSYMGGAYEQYF.

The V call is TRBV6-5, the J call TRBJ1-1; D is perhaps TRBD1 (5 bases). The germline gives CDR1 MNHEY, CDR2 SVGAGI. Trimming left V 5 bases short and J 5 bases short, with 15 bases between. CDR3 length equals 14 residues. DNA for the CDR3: TGTGCCAGCAGTCAAGGGGCTGTGGGGACTGAAGCTTTCTTT. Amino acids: CASSQGAVGTEAFF.

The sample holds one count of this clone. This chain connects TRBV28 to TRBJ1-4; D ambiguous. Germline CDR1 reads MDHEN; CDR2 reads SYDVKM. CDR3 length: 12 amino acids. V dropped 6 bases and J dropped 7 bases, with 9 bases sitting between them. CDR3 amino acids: CASSRLTEKLFF. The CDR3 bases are TGTGCCAGCAGCCGACTGACTGAAAAACTGTTTTTT.

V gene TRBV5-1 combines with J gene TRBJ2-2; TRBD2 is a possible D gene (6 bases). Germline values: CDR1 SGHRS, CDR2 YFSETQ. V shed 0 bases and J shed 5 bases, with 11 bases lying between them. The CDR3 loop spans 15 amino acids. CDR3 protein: CASSLGAGRTGELFF. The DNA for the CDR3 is TGCGCCAGCAGCTTGGGGGCAGGGAGGACCGGGGAGCTGTTTTTT.

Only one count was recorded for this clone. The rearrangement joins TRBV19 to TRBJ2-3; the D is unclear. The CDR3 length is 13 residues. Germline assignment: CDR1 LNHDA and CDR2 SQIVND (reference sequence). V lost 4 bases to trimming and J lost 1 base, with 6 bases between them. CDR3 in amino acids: CASSNEGTDTQYF. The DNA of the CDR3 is TGTGCCAGTAGTAACGAGGGCACAGATACGCAGTATTTT.

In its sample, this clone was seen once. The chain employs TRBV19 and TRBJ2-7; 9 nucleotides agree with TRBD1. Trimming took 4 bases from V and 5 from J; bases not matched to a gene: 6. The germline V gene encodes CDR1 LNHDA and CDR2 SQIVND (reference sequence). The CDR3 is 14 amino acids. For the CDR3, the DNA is TGTGCCAGTAGTAAAGGCACAGGGGGCCACGAGCAGTACTTC. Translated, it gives CASSKGTGGHEQYF. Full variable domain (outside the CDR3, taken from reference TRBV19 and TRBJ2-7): DGGITQSPKYLFRKEGQNVTLSCEQNLNHDAMYWYRQDPGQGLRLIYYSQIVNDFQKGDIAEGYSVSREKKESFPLTVTSAQKNPTAFYLCASSKGTGGHEQYFGPGTRLTVT.

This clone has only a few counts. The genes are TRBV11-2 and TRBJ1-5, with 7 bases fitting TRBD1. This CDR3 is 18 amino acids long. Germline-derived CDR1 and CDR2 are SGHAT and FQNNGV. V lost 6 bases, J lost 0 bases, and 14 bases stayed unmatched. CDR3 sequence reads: CASRGGSQGKYSNQPQHF. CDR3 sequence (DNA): TGTGCCAGCAGGGGAGGCTCACAGGGGAAGTATAGCAATCAGCCCCAGCATTTT.

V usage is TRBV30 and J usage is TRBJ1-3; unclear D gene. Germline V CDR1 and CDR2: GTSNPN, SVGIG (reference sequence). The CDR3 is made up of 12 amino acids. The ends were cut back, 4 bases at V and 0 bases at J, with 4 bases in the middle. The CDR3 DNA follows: TGTGCCTGGACCAGCTCTGGAAACACCATATATTTT. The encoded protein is CAWTSSGNTIYF.

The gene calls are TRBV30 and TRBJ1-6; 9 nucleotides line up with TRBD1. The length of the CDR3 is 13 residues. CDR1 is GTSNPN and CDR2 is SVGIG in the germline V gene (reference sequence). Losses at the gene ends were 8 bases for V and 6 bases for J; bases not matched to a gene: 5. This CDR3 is CAAGQGGNSPLHF. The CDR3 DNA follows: TGTGCCGCGGGACAGGGAGGTAATTCACCCCTCCACTTT.

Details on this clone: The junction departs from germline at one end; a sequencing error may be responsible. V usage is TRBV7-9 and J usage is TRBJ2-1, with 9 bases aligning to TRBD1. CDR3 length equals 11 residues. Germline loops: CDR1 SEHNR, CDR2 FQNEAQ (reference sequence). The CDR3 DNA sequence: TGTGCCAGCAGAGACCGGGACAGGGTTATCTTC. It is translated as CASRDRDRVIF. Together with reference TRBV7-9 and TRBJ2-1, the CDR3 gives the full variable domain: DTGVSQNPRHKITKRGQNVTFRCDPISEHNRLYWYRQTLGQGPEFLTYFQNEAQLEKSRLLSDRFSAERPKGSFSTLEIQRTEQGDSAMYLCASRDRDRVIFGPGTRLTVL.